The 21 T cell receptor beta chains given below trace back to one sample, sequenced in a study of cytomegalovirus exposure and HLA in healthy donors. Researchers ran the PCR with 60 Vbeta and 13 Jbeta primers. Data came from immunoSEQ multiplex PCR; TCRdb stores just in-frame clones and leaves some out. There are about 130,000 clones in the sample; 80% occur only once, and 7% to 9.5% lies in the top ten. Specimen: PBMCs. The receptors were gathered from a man aged 30 to 45 in good health and CMV-seropositive.

The chain employs TRBV30 and TRBJ1-2; D is perhaps TRBD1 (6 bases). The germline V gene encodes CDR1 GTSNPN and CDR2 SVGIG (reference sequence). The V end lost 3 bases, the J end lost 6 bases, and 20 bases lay between the germline ends. This CDR3 is 15 amino acids long. CDR3 DNA sequence: TGTGCCTGGAGCCCCCGAACAGGGTACTCTCATGGCTACACCTTC. This encodes CAWSPRTGYSHGYTF.

This clone was seen a handful of times. DNA of the CDR3: TGTGCCAGCAGCGTAAACGGGGGGGCCTACGGTGAGCAGTTCTTC. Translated: CASSVNGGAYGEQFF. The rearrangement uses TRBV5-6 and TRBJ2-1, with TRBD2 matching 8 bases. CDR3 length equals 15 residues. The germline gives CDR1 SGHDT, CDR2 YYEEEE. J was trimmed by 9 bases and V by 4 bases; bases with no gene match: 12.

V gene TRBV7-2 combines with J gene TRBJ2-3; D call uncertain. This CDR3 has 18 amino acids. With 1 base removed from V and 6 bases from J, the gap between germline ends came to 23 bases. Germline V lookup: CDR1 SGHTA, CDR2 FQGNSA. DNA of the CDR3: TGTGCCAGCAGCTTAGTTCCCTCATCCCCCGCTAGGTCGGATACGCAGTATTTT. Translation gives CASSLVPSSPARSDTQYF.

The chain joins TRBV7-2 to TRBJ2-1, with 10 bases matching TRBD2. Trimming cost V 2 bases and J 10 bases; bases outside gene matches: 8. The CDR3 is 15 residues long. Germline V lookup: CDR1 SGHTA, CDR2 FQGNSA. The CDR3 sequence is CASSLRAGGPREQFF. CDR3 DNA: TGTGCCAGCAGCTTACGAGCGGGGGGGCCCCGGGAGCAGTTCTTC.

The chain combines TRBV28 with TRBJ1-5; TRBD1 might be the D (5 bases). CDR3 length equals 16 residues. Trimming removed 5 bases from V and 2 bases from J, with 16 bases in between. Germline loops: CDR1 MDHEN, CDR2 SYDVKM. The CDR3 sequence is CASSPWGRAGNQPQHF. The CDR3 bases are TGTGCCAGCAGTCCCTGGGGGAGGGCGGGCAATCAGCCCCAGCATTTT.

The V call is TRBV7-2, the J call TRBJ1-6; 9 nucleotides line up with TRBD1. This CDR3 has 14 residues. Unmatched junction bases numbered 3, after V lost 5 bases and J lost 7 bases. Germline assignment: CDR1 SGHTA and CDR2 FQGNSA. Here the CDR3 DNA reads TGTGCCAGCAGCCGGACAGGGGTGAATTCACCCCTCCACTTT. Protein sequence: CASSRTGVNSPLHF.

The gene calls are TRBV5-1 and TRBJ2-1; the D gene is possibly TRBD2 (5 bases). CDR3 length equals 14 residues. The V end was cut by 0 bases, the J end by 6 bases, with 10 bases between. Germline V gene data show CDR1 as SGHRS and CDR2 as YFSETQ. The DNA of the CDR3 is TGCGCCAGCAGCTTGGGGGTAGAGGGCAATGAGCAGTTCTTC. Translation: CASSLGVEGNEQFF. The variable domain in full, with the rest retrieved from reference TRBV5-1 and TRBJ2-1, is KAGVTQTPRYLIKTRGQQVTLSCSPISGHRSVSWYQQTPGQGLQFLFEYFSETQRNKGNFPGRFSGRQFSNSRSEMNVSTLELGDSALYLCASSLGVEGNEQFFGPGTRLTVL.

The chain links TRBV2 to TRBJ1-3; 7 nucleotides match TRBD1. There are 15 residues in the CDR3. In germline, CDR1 is SNHLY, CDR2 FYNNEI. V gave up 0 bases and J gave up 4 bases; unmatched junction bases: 3. The CDR3 spells CASSEADRDGNTIYF. CDR3 bases: TGTGCCAGCAGTGAAGCCGACAGGGACGGAAACACCATATATTTT.

The rearrangement links TRBV6-1 to TRBJ1-6; D call uncertain. Trimming pared 3 bases from V and 9 bases from J, leaving 18 bases between. The CDR3 covers 16 residues. From germline, CDR1 is MNHNS and CDR2 SASEGT. For the CDR3, the DNA is TGTGCCAGCAGTGATGGAACCAACATAGCGGGTTCACCCCTCCACTTT. This sequence encodes CASSDGTNIAGSPLHF.

The chain combines TRBV10-3 with TRBJ2-2, with D possibly TRBD1 on 6 matching bases. The germline V and J ends were trimmed by 5 bases and 3 bases, with 10 bases remaining between them. The CDR3 has 14 amino acids. Germline V gene sequence: CDR1 ENHRY, CDR2 SYGVKD. In DNA form, the CDR3 reads TGTGCCATCAGTAGGACAGTTGACACCGGGGAGCTGTTTTTT. Translation gives CAISRTVDTGELFF.

The chain has TRBV5-1 and TRBJ1-1, with TRBD1 matching over 9 bases. This CDR3 is 15 amino acids long. V lost 3 bases, J lost 2 bases, and 5 bases stayed unmatched. Looked up from germline, CDR1 is SGHRS and CDR2 is YFSETQ. Written as DNA, the CDR3 is TGCGCCAGCAGCTCTCAGGGACAGGGAAACACTGAAGCTTTCTTT. It is translated as CASSSQGQGNTEAFF.

This clone was recorded a few times. The chain has TRBV6-6 and TRBJ1-4; D not resolved. Trimming stripped 0 bases from V and 0 bases from J, with 8 bases between. Germline V gives CDR1 MNHNY, CDR2 SVGAGI (reference sequence). This CDR3 comprises 16 residues. The CDR3 sequence: CASSYSGEATNEKLFF. In DNA form, the CDR3 reads TGTGCCAGCAGTTACTCGGGCGAAGCAACTAATGAAAAACTGTTTTTT.

For this clone: One junction end does not reproduce the germline sequence, and a read error may be involved. This sample also contains other DNA sequences that code for the same CDR3. The gene calls are TRBV4-1 and TRBJ1-6; D gene ambiguous. This CDR3 is 20 amino acids long. Germline V CDR1 and CDR2: MGHRA, YSYEKL. Written as DNA, the CDR3 is TGCGCCAGCAGCCAAGATAAATCCGACCCTGGGAGCTCCTATAATTCGCCCCTCCACTTT. It specifies CASSQDKSDPGSSYNSPLHF.

The J gene is TRBJ1-4, the V gene TRBV27; D unresolved. Germline V gene data show CDR1 as MNHEY and CDR2 as SMNVEV (reference sequence). The CDR3 is 17 residues long. V shed 6 bases and J shed 0 bases, with 17 bases lying between them. The CDR3 loop is CASRQRVRRSTNEKLFF. Written as DNA, the CDR3 is TGTGCCAGCAGGCAGCGGGTTAGGCGGTCAACTAATGAAAAACTGTTTTTT.

The chain uses TRBV29-1 and TRBJ1-1; possible D gene TRBD1, 5 bases. Trimming shortened V by 4 bases and J by 1 base, and 13 bases separated the two germline ends. Germline assignment: CDR1 SQVTM and CDR2 ANQGSEA. This CDR3 is built from 14 residues. As DNA, the CDR3 is TGCAGCGTTGGATTACAGGTAACGAACACTGAAGCTTTCTTT. Its protein is CSVGLQVTNTEAFF.

The rearrangement links TRBV19 to TRBJ1-2; 7 bases are a match to TRBD1. V lost 5 bases and J lost 4; bases outside the gene matches: 7. The germline gives CDR1 LNHDA, CDR2 SQIVND (reference sequence). This CDR3 region has 14 residues. The CDR3 loop reads CASSPTTGSYGYTF. CDR3 coding DNA: TGTGCCAGTAGTCCAACGACAGGGTCCTATGGCTACACCTTC.

In its sample, this clone was seen a few times. The V call is TRBV5-8, the J call TRBJ1-5; 7 positions match TRBD1. Germline V lookup: CDR1 SGHTS, CDR2 YDEGEE. V lost 4 bases, J lost 2 bases, and 3 bases stayed unmatched. This CDR3 comprises 14 residues. The CDR3 sequence: CASSRQGGNQPQHF. CDR3 nucleotide sequence: TGTGCCAGCAGCCGACAGGGCGGCAATCAGCCCCAGCATTTT.

This clone occurred a few times. The chain combines TRBV27 with TRBJ1-1, with D possibly being TRBD1 (5 bases). Per germline, CDR1 MNHEY and CDR2 SMNVEV (reference sequence). The length of the CDR3 is 13 residues. Trimming left V 5 bases short and J 5 bases short, with 12 bases between. DNA for the CDR3: TGTGCCAGCAGTAGCAGGGTTGTAACTGAAGCTTTCTTT. Translating gives CASSSRVVTEAFF.

The CDR3: CASSDWRDSYNEQFF. DNA of the CDR3: TGTGCCAGCAGTGATTGGCGGGATTCCTACAATGAGCAGTTCTTC. The chain carries TRBV2 and TRBJ2-1; D is possibly TRBD2 (6 bases). The length of the CDR3 is 15 residues. Germline V lookup: CDR1 SNHLY, CDR2 FYNNEI. The V end lost 3 bases, the J end lost 1 base, and 10 bases lay between the germline ends.

This chain joins TRBV6-5 and TRBJ1-3; D remains unclear. Per germline, CDR1 MNHEY and CDR2 SVGAGI. The CDR3 spans 15 residues. Trimming pared 4 bases from V and 0 bases from J, leaving 10 bases between. CDR3 nucleotide sequence: TGTGCCAGCAGTTCCCCATCCCACTCTGGAAACACCATATATTTT. This sequence encodes CASSSPSHSGNTIYF.

V is TRBV27 and J is TRBJ2-1; the match to TRBD2 covers 11 bases. Germline V gene sequence: CDR1 MNHEY, CDR2 SMNVEV (reference sequence). The J segment lost 5 bases and the V segment lost 6 bases, leaving 6 bases of the junction unmatched. The CDR3 runs 15 residues. The CDR3 sequence: CASRHSGGVDNEQFF. For the CDR3, the DNA is TGTGCCAGCAGACATAGCGGGGGGGTTGACAATGAGCAGTTCTTC.